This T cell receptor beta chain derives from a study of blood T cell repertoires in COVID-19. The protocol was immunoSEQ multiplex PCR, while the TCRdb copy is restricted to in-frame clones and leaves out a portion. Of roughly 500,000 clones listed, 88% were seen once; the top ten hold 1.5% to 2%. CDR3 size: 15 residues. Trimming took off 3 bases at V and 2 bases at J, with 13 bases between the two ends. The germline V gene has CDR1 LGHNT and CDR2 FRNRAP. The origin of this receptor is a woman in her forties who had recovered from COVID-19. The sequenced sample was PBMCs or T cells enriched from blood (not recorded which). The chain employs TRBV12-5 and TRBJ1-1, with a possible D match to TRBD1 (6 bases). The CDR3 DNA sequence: TGTGCTAGTGGTTTTGGGGACACCCGAAACACTGAAGCTTTCTTT. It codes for CASGFGDTRNTEAFF.